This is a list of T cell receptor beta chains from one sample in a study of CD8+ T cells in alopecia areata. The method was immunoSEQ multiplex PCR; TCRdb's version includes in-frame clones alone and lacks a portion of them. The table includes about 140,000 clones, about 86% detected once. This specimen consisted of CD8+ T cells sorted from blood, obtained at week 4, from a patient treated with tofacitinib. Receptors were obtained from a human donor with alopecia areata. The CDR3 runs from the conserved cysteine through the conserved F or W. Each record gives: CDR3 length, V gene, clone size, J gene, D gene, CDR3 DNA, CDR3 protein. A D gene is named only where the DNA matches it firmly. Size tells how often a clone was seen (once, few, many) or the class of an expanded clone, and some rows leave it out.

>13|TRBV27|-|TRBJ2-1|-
TGTGCCAGCAGTTTATCCAGGGGCAATGAGCAGTTCTTC
CASSLSRGNEQFF
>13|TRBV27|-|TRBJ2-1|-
TGTGCCAGCAGCCTAGGGACCTACAATGAGCAGTTCTTC
CASSLGTYNEQFF
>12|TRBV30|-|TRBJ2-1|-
TGTGCCTGGAGTTGGGTGGACAATGAGCAGTTCTTC
CAWSWVDNEQFF
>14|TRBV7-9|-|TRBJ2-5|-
TGTGCCAGCAGCTTAGTTTCCAGGGAAGAGACCCAGTACTTC
CASSLVSREETQYF
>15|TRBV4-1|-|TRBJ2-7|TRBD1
TGCGCCAGCAGCGGGCGACAGGGAACCTCCTACGAGCAGTACTTC
CASSGRQGTSYEQYF
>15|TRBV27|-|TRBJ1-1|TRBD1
TGTGCCAGCAGTGCGCCGGGACAGGGGATAACTGAAGCTTTCTTT
CASSAPGQGITEAFF
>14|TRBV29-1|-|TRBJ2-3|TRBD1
TGCAGCGTTGAAGGGACAGGGAGCACAGATACGCAGTATTTT
CSVEGTGSTDTQYF
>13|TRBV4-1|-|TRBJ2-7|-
TGCGCCAGCAGCCAGGCGACAGACTACGAGCAGTACTTC
CASSQATDYEQYF
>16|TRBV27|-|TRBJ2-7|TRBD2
TGTGCCAGCAGTTTATCGGGACTAGCGAGCACATACGAGCAGTACTTC
CASSLSGLASTYEQYF
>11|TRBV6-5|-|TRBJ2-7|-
TGTGCCAGCAAGGGCAGCTACGAGCAGTACTTC
CASKGSYEQYF
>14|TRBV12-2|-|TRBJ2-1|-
TGTGCAAGTCGCCGAACAGGGTACTACAATGAGCAGTTCTTC
CASRRTGYYNEQFF
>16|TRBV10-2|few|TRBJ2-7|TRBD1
TGCGCCAGCCGTCCCGGGACAGGGGGCAAGTACTACGAGCAGTACTTC
CASRPGTGGKYYEQYF
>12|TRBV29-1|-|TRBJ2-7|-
TGCAGCGTTGAAGACAGGGGCTACGAGCAGTACTTC
CSVEDRGYEQYF
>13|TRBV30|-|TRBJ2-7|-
TGTGCCTGGAGTGGAGGGGTGCCCTACGAGCAGTACTTC
CAWSGGVPYEQYF